One sample yielded the 13 T cell receptor beta chains listed below, sequenced in a study of CD4 and CD8 cells across lung adenocarcinoma regions. In TCRdb, the PCR reads were re-called with MiXCR into one record per CDR3 protein. The sample consists of some 16,000 distinct CDR3 sequences, just under 55% of them appearing once. Input material: CD8+ T cells from the center of a lung tumor. The receptors derive from a female donor with lung adenocarcinoma. The CD4 and CD8 labels of this study may be unreliable.

This clonotype has a count of ten or more. V and J are TRBV6-1 and TRBJ1-5; 12 positions agree with TRBD1. The V gene end was trimmed by 6 bases and the J gene end by 5 bases; junction bases not matched to a gene: 5. CDR1 is MNHNS, CDR2 SASEGT, per germline. The length of the CDR3 is 15 residues. The CDR3 spells CASSPGTGGDQPQHF. In nucleotides, the CDR3 is TGTGCCAGCAGCCCCGGGACAGGGGGCGATCAGCCCCAGCATTTT.

Notes on this clonotype: Sequence at one end of the junction differs from germline and may be a read error. This chain's CDR3 is CASSGSGDRTTDTQYF. The CDR3 region has the DNA TGTGCCAGCAGTGGTAGCGGGGACCGAACCACAGATACGCAGTATTTC. This chain joins TRBV6-1 and TRBJ2-3; TRBD2 agrees at 8 bases. The CDR3 runs 16 residues. Germline V gene data show CDR1 as MNHNS and CDR2 as SASEGT.

This clonotype is labeled as medium-sized. CDR3 protein: CASSYSPGASYEQYF. The CDR3 nucleotides are TGTGCCAGCAGTTACTCGCCGGGGGCCTCCTACGAGCAGTACTTC. The chain couples TRBV6-5 to TRBJ2-7; the D gene could be TRBD1 or TRBD2 (6 bases each). V shed 0 bases and J shed 0 bases, with 9 bases lying between them. Germline V gene data show CDR1 as MNHEY and CDR2 as SVGAGI. The CDR3 has 15 residues.

The V call is TRBV11-3, the J call TRBJ2-3; D uncertain. The CDR3 consists of 14 residues. Germline V gives CDR1 SGHNT, CDR2 YENEEA. V dropped 1 base and J dropped 3 bases, with 8 bases sitting between them. The CDR3 DNA reads TGTGCCAGCAGCTTAGGGCAGGAAACAGATACGCAGTATTTT. This encodes CASSLGQETDTQYF.

This rearrangement joins TRBV6-1 to TRBJ2-3; D is unclear. Per the germline V gene, CDR1 is MNHNS and CDR2 is SASEGT. The CDR3 spans 14 residues. Trimming stripped 8 bases from V and 4 bases from J, with 16 bases between. CDR3 in amino acids: CASRGTARPDTQYF. In DNA form, the CDR3 reads TGTGCCAGCCGAGGCACGGCCCGCCCAGATACGCAGTATTTT.

This clonotype occurred a few times. Mismatch with germline at one junction end may stem from a read error. V usage is TRBV6-1 and J usage is TRBJ2-6, with D perhaps matching TRBD1 (5 bases). The germline V gene has CDR1 MNHNS and CDR2 SASEGT. The CDR3 runs to 14 residues. The chain's CDR3 is CASRAQAGANVQTF. The CDR3 nucleotides read TGTGCCAGCAGGGCCCAGGCTGGGGCCAACGTCCAGACCTTC.

This clonotype showed up just a few times. The chain joins TRBV6-1 to TRBJ2-1; D might be TRBD1 (6 bases). The tail of the sequence fits TRBJ2-7 better, so the J call may be wrong. Germline V gene sequence: CDR1 MNHNS, CDR2 SASEGT. The CDR3 consists of 15 residues. The CDR3 protein is CASTTVAGARGEQYF. CDR3 in DNA: TGTGCCAGCACGACCGTGGCAGGGGCTCGTGGCGAGCAGTACTTC.

Notes on this clonotype: Mismatch with germline at one junction end may stem from a read error. This rearrangement joins TRBV10-2 to TRBJ2-4, with 8 bases lining up with TRBD1. Germline CDR1 reads WSHSY; CDR2 reads SAAADI. The CDR3 runs to 14 residues. CDR3 loop: CGSRGQGAEDTQYF. The CDR3 region has the DNA TGCGGCAGCAGGGGGCAGGGAGCGGAAGACACGCAGTACTTC.

The chain recombines TRBV6-1 with TRBJ2-3; 10 bases line up with TRBD2. Germline V lookup: CDR1 MNHNS, CDR2 SASEGT. The trim removed 5 bases at V and 4 bases at J, leaving 9 bases unmatched. The CDR3 covers 16 residues. The CDR3 here is CASSPSGGGGPDTQYF. CDR3 nucleotides: TGTGCCAGCAGTCCGAGCGGGGGGGGGGGACCAGATACGCAGTATTTT.

The rearrangement joins TRBV10-3 to TRBJ2-3, with D perhaps TRBD2 (7 bases). The J call is in doubt because the DNA end fits TRBJ2-7 better. The CDR3 runs to 15 residues. Germline-derived CDR1 and CDR2 are ENHRY and SYGVKD. The CDR3 is CAGGRAGGGQDTQYF. The CDR3 DNA follows: TGTGCCGGGGGTCGGGCTGGCGGGGGCCAAGATACGCAGTACTTC.

This clonotype was seen at least ten times. The chain carries TRBV6-1 and TRBJ2-2; TRBD1 agrees at 11 bases. Germline V gene data show CDR1 as MNHNS and CDR2 as SASEGT. The CDR3 is 17 residues long. The V gene end was trimmed by 4 bases and the J gene end by 4 bases; junction bases not matched to a gene: 8. CDR3 protein: CASSAAWTGGGTGELFF. In DNA, the CDR3 is TGTGCCAGCAGTGCCGCATGGACAGGGGGCGGCACCGGGGAGCTGTTTTTT.

J is TRBJ2-1 and V is TRBV27, with no clear D. The CDR3 covers 15 residues. CDR1 is MNHEY and CDR2 is SMNVEV in the germline V gene (reference sequence). Trimming took off 1 base at V and 6 bases at J, with 13 bases between the two ends. In nucleotides, the CDR3 is TGTGCCAGCAGTTTATATAGGAGCACCATCAATGAGCAGTTCTTC. Its protein is CASSLYRSTINEQFF.

Here the CDR3 DNA reads TGTGCCAGCAGTATCAGGGTGGGCACTGAAGCTTTCTTT. It encodes CASSIRVGTEAFF. The chain carries TRBV6-1 and TRBJ1-1; tentatively, D is TRBD1 (5 bases). V lost 5 bases, J lost 4 bases, and 11 bases lay in between. Germline CDR1 MNHNS, CDR2 SASEGT. The CDR3 is 13 residues long.